The 18 T cell receptor beta chains below were found in one sample sequenced in a study of cytomegalovirus exposure and HLA in healthy donors. With 60 Vbeta and 13 Jbeta primers, the PCR was carried out. Data came from immunoSEQ multiplex PCR; TCRdb stores just in-frame clones and leaves some out. The sample includes approximately 200,000 clones, roughly four fifths seen only once; the top ten take around 6.3%. The sample was PBMCs. The receptors derive from a woman in her 50s in good health and CMV-seropositive.

The rearrangement uses TRBV19 and TRBJ1-2; D is possibly TRBD1 (6 bases). The V end lost 11 bases, the J end lost 7 bases, and 20 bases lay between the germline ends. The CDR3 consists of 13 residues. Germline loops: CDR1 LNHDA, CDR2 SQIVND (reference sequence). CDR3 sequence (DNA): TGTGCCGGGGGCAGTGTGGCCGGCGGTGGCTACACCTTC. It is translated as CAGGSVAGGGYTF. Full variable domain (outside the CDR3, taken from reference TRBV19 and TRBJ1-2): DGGITQSPKYLFRKEGQNVTLSCEQNLNHDAMYWYRQDPGQGLRLIYYSQIVNDFQKGDIAEGYSVSREKKESFPLTVTSAQKNPTAFYLCAGGSVAGGGYTFGSGTRLTVV.

V usage is TRBV5-1 and J usage is TRBJ2-1; 11 bases fit TRBD2. Germline CDR1 and CDR2: SGHRS and YFSETQ. The CDR3 is 16 amino acids. The V segment lost 1 base and the J segment 4 bases; nucleotides outside the gene matches: 4. The CDR3 bases are TGCGCCAGCAGCTTGAGTAGCGGGGGGGGATACAATGAGCAGTTCTTC. Its translation is CASSLSSGGGYNEQFF.

The chain carries TRBV6-6 and TRBJ1-2; weak D call: TRBD1 (5 bases). Germline CDR1 MNHNY, CDR2 SVGAGI (reference sequence). This CDR3 spans 16 amino acids. V was pared by 0 bases and J by 0 bases, with 11 bases between. CDR3 nucleotide sequence: TGTGCCAGCAGTTACTCTCGGGGGTCTTCTAACTATGGCTACACCTTC. It is translated as CASSYSRGSSNYGYTF.

The chain carries TRBV7-9 and TRBJ2-7; 10 nucleotides align to TRBD1. From germline, CDR1 is SEHNR and CDR2 FQNEAQ (reference sequence). There are 15 residues in the CDR3. V shed 5 bases, J shed 4 bases, and the junction held 8 bases outside the gene matches. This CDR3 is CASSLGTGAGYEQYF. CDR3 bases: TGTGCCAGCAGCCTGGGGACAGGGGCAGGGTACGAGCAGTACTTC.

This chain joins TRBV11-3 and TRBJ2-5; a weak D match, TRBD1 (6 bases). V dropped 5 bases and J dropped 11 bases, with 15 bases sitting between them. CDR1 is SGHNT, CDR2 YENEEA, per germline. The CDR3 covers 12 residues. Here the CDR3 reads CASSTTPGEQYF. Written as DNA, the CDR3 is TGTGCCAGCAGCACCACCCCAGGGGAGCAGTACTTC.

The chain links TRBV19 to TRBJ2-7; D is undetermined. In germline, CDR1 is LNHDA, CDR2 SQIVND (reference sequence). V dropped 4 bases and J dropped 0 bases, with 7 bases sitting between them. The CDR3 contains 13 residues. The CDR3 nucleotides are TGTGCCAGTAGTAAACCTAACTCCTACGAGCAGTACTTC. Translation: CASSKPNSYEQYF.

CDR3 in amino acids: CASSPKASLSSYNEQFF. The CDR3 region has the DNA TGTGCCAGCTCACCAAAGGCTAGTCTAAGCTCCTACAATGAGCAGTTCTTC. V gene TRBV18 combines with J gene TRBJ2-1; D unclear. Looked up from germline, CDR1 is KGHSH and CDR2 is LQKENI. Trimming took 2 bases from V and 0 from J, leaving 14 bases between them. The CDR3 runs to 17 residues.

The rearrangement joins TRBV6-1 to TRBJ2-7; D is perhaps TRBD2 (5 bases). The CDR3 sequence is 14 residues long. The V and J ends lost 9 bases and 3 bases respectively, with 18 bases between them. Germline V gene lookup returns CDR1 MNHNS and CDR2 SASEGT. The DNA of the CDR3 is TGTGCCAGTAATAAGTACGGGATCAGCTACGAGCAGTACTTC. It yields the protein CASNKYGISYEQYF.

This CDR3 reads CSVQNSNQPQHF. The CDR3 DNA follows: TGCAGCGTACAGAATAGCAATCAGCCCCAGCATTTT. V gene TRBV29-1 combines with J gene TRBJ1-5; D unresolved. Germline CDR1 and CDR2: SQVTM and ANQGSEA. Trimming left V 6 bases short and J 0 bases short, with 6 bases between. CDR3 size: 12 residues. The full variable domain, completed using reference TRBV29-1 and TRBJ1-5, is SAVISQKPSRDICQRGTSLTIQCQVDSQVTMMFWYRQQPGQSLTLIATANQGSEATYESGFVIDKFPISRPNLTFSTLTVSNMSPEDSSIYLCSVQNSNQPQHFGDGTRLSIL.

The genes are TRBV2 and TRBJ2-5; D is uncertain. Germline V lookup: CDR1 SNHLY, CDR2 FYNNEI. Trimming removed 5 bases from V and 5 bases from J, with 9 bases in between. This CDR3 has 12 amino acids. CDR3 sequence (DNA): TGTGCCAGCAGTTACTCGTGGGAGACCCAGTACTTC. Translation gives CASSYSWETQYF.

The V and J genes are TRBV4-1 and TRBJ1-2, with D uncertain. Per germline, CDR1 MGHRA and CDR2 YSYEKL. Trimming cost V 2 bases and J 3 bases, with 19 bases left between them. The length of the CDR3 is 17 residues. CDR3 nucleotide sequence: TGCGCCAGCAGCCAAACACAACAATGGGGAGGTTACTATGGCTACACCTTC. Its translation is CASSQTQQWGGYYGYTF.

The chain couples TRBV7-9 to TRBJ1-1; the D gene is possibly TRBD1 (6 bases). Germline V gives CDR1 SEHNR, CDR2 FQNEAQ (reference sequence). The CDR3 has 13 residues. The CDR3 DNA sequence: TGTTCCGCTGGGGGAGGGGGAGGAACTGAAGCTTTCTTT. Protein sequence: CSAGGGGGTEAFF. The full variable domain, with the rest looked up from reference TRBV7-9 and TRBJ1-1, is DTGVSQNPRHKITKRGQNVTFRCDPISEHNRLYWYRQTLGQGPEFLTYFQNEAQLEKSRLLSDRFSAERPKGSFSTLEIQRTEQGDSAMYLCSAGGGGGTEAFFGQGTRLTVV.

This chain links TRBV2 with TRBJ2-7, with 10 bases aligning to TRBD2. Trimming cost V 7 bases and J 4 bases; bases outside gene matches: 7. The germline V gene encodes CDR1 SNHLY and CDR2 FYNNEI. This CDR3 spans 14 amino acids. This chain's CDR3 is CASTQREGLYEQYF. As DNA, the CDR3 is TGTGCCAGCACCCAGCGGGAGGGCCTATACGAGCAGTACTTC.

This clone occurred a few times. CDR3 amino acids: CASSLDIQGGQPQHF. In nucleotides, the CDR3 is TGTGCCAGCAGCTTAGATATCCAGGGTGGTCAGCCCCAGCATTTT. This chain joins TRBV7-2 and TRBJ1-5; a possible D gene is TRBD1 (5 bases). Germline values: CDR1 SGHTA, CDR2 FQGNSA. CDR3 size: 15 residues. Trimming took off 1 base at V and 6 bases at J, with 13 bases between the two ends.

Here the CDR3 DNA reads TGCAGCGCCTGTTTTGACAGTTACAATGAGCAGTTCTTC. It codes for CSACFDSYNEQFF. The V gene is TRBV29-1, the J gene TRBJ2-1; a possible D gene is TRBD1 (5 bases). V lost 7 bases to trimming and J lost 4 bases, with 14 bases between them. Germline CDR1 is SQVTM and CDR2 is ANQGSEA. This CDR3 has 13 residues.

This chain links TRBV13 with TRBJ2-7, with D possibly matching TRBD1 (6 bases). The CDR3 runs to 15 residues. CDR1 is PRHDT, CDR2 FYEKMQ, per germline (reference sequence). The V end lost 4 bases, the J end lost 3 bases, and 16 bases lay between the germline ends. This CDR3 reads CASSSRQAQDYEQYF. CDR3 bases: TGTGCCAGCAGCTCCCGACAGGCCCAAGACTACGAGCAGTACTTC.

The gene calls are TRBV11-2 and TRBJ2-3; 8 nucleotides line up with TRBD2. The germline CDR1 and CDR2 sequences are SGHAT and FQNNGV. There are 15 residues in the CDR3. V dropped 3 bases and J dropped 2; count of bases not matched to a gene: 4. CDR3 sequence reads: CASSFNSGATDTQYF. CDR3 nucleotide sequence: TGTGCCAGCAGCTTTAATAGCGGGGCCACAGATACGCAGTATTTT.

The rearrangement links TRBV5-1 to TRBJ2-7; 8 nucleotides align to TRBD2. The V and J ends lost 4 bases and 9 bases, in that order; junction bases with no gene match: 27. The V gene's germline CDR1 is SGHRS and CDR2 YFSETQ. The CDR3 totals 19 residues. CDR3 region: CASSPGGEGCSLCLVVQYF. The CDR3 DNA follows: TGCGCCAGCAGCCCGGGGGGGGAGGGCTGCTCCCTTTGTTTGGTGGTGCAGTACTTC. Full variable domain (remainder filled in from reference TRBV5-1 and TRBJ2-7): KAGVTQTPRYLIKTRGQQVTLSCSPISGHRSVSWYQQTPGQGLQFLFEYFSETQRNKGNFPGRFSGRQFSNSRSEMNVSTLELGDSALYLCASSPGGEGCSLCLVVQYFGPGTRLTVT.